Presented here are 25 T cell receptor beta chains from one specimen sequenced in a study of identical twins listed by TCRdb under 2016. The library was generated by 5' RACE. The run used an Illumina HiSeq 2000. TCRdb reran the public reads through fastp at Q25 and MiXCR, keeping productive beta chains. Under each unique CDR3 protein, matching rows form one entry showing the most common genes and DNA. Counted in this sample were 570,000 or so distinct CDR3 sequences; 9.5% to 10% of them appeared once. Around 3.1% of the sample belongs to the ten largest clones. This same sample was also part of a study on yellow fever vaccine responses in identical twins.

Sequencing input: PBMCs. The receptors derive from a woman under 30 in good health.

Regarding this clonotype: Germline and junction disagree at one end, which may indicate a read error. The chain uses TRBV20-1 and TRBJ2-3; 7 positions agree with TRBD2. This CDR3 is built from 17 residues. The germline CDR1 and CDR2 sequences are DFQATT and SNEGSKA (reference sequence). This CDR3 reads CCASPNTSVIGPDTQYF. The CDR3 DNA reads TGCTGTGCTAGCCCTAACACTAGCGTCATCGGACCAGATACGCAGTATTTT.

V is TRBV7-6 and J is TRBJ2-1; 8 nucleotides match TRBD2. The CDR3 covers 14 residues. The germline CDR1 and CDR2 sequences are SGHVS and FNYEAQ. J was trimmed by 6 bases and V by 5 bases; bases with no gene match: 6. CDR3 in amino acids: CASSRGGLRNEQFF. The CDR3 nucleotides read TGTGCCAGCAGCCGGGGGGGCCTCCGCAATGAGCAGTTCTTC.

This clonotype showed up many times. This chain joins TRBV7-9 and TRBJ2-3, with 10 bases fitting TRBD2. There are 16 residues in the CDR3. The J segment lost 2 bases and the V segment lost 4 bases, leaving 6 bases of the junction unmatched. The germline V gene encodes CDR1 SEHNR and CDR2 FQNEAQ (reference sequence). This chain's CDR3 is CASSSTGLATTDTQYF. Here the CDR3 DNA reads TGTGCCAGCAGCTCAACGGGACTAGCGACCACAGATACGCAGTATTTT.

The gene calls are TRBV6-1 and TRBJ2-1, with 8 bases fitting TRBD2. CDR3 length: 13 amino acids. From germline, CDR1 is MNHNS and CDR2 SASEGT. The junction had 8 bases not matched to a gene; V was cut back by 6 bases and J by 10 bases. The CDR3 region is CASRAGLAGEQFF. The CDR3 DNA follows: TGTGCCAGCAGAGCAGGACTAGCTGGAGAGCAGTTCTTC.

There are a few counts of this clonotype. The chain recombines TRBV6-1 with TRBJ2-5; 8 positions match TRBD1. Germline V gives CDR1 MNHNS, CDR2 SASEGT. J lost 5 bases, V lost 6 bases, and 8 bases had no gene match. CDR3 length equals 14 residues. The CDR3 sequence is CASSPTNRGETQYF. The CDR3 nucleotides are TGTGCCAGCAGCCCTACGAACAGGGGGGAGACCCAGTACTTC.

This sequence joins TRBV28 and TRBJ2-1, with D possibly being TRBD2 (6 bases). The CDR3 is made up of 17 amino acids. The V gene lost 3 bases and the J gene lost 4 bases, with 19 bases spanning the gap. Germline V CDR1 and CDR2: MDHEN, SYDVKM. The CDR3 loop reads CASSFRFGGIGYNEQFF. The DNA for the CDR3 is TGTGCCAGCAGTTTTAGGTTCGGGGGAATTGGATACAATGAGCAGTTCTTC.

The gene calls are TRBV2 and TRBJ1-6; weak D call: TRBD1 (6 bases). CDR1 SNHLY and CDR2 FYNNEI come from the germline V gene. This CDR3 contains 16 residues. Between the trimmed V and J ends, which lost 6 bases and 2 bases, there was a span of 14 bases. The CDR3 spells CASRETGITYNSPLHF. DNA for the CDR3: TGTGCCAGCAGGGAAACAGGGATCACCTATAATTCACCCCTCCACTTT. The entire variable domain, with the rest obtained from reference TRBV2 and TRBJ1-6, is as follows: EPEVTQTPSHQVTQMGQEVILRCVPISNHLYFYWYRQILGQKVEFLVSFYNNEISEKSEIFDDQFSVERPDGSNFTLKIRSTKLEDSAMYFCASRETGITYNSPLHFGNGTRLTVT.

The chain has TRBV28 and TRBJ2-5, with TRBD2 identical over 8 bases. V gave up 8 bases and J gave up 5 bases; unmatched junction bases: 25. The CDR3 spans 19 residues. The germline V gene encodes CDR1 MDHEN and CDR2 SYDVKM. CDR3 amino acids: CASAPLTSREGRLRETQYF. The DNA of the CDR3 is TGTGCCAGCGCCCCCCTAACGAGTCGGGAGGGCCGACTGCGGGAGACCCAGTACTTC.

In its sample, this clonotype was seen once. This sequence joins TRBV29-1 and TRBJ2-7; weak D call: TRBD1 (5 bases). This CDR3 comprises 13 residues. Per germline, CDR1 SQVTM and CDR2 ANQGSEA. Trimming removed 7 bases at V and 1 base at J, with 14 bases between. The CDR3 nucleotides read TGCAGCGCCCTAAGACAGTTTTCCTACGAGCAGTACTTC. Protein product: CSALRQFSYEQYF.

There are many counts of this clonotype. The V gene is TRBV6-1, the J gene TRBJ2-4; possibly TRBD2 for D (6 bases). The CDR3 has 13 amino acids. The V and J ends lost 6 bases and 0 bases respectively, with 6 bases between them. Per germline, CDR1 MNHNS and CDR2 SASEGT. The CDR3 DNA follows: TGTGCCAGCAGGGGAGGAGCCAAAAACATTCAGTACTTC. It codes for CASRGGAKNIQYF.

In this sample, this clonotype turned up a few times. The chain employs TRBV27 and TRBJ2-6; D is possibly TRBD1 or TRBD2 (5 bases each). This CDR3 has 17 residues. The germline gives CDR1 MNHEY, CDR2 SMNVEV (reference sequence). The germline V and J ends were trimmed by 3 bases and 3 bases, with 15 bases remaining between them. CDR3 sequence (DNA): TGTGCCAGCAGTTTCTTGGGGCTCGGGGATGGGGCCAACGTCCTGACTTTC. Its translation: CASSFLGLGDGANVLTF.

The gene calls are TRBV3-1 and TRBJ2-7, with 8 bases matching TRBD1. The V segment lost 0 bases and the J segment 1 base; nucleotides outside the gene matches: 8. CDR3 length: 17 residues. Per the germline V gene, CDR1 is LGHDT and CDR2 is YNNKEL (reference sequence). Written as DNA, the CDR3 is TGTGCCAGCAGCCAAGATATTGACAGGGGACTTTCCTACGAGCAGTACTTC. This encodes CASSQDIDRGLSYEQYF.

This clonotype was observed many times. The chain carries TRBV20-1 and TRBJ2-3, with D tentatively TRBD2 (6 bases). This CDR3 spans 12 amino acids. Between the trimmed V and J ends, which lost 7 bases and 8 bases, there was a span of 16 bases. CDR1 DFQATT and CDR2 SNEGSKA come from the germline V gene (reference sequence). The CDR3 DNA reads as TGCAGTGTCGGAGGGAGCCCAGCTACGCAGTATTTT. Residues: CSVGGSPATQYF.

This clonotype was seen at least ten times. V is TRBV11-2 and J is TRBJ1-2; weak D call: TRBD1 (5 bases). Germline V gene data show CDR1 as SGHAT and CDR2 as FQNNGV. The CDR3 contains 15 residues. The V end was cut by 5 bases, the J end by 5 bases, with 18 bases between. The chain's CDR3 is CASSPSRDGNYGYTF. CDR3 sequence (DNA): TGTGCCAGCAGCCCTAGTCGGGACGGGAATTATGGCTACACCTTC.

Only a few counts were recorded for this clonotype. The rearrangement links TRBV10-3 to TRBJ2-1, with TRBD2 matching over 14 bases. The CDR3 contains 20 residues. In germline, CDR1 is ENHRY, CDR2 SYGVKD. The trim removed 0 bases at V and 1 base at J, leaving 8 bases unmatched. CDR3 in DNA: TGTGCCATCAGTGAGTCGATTCTGGGACTAGCGGGAGATTCCTACAATGAGCAGTTCTTC. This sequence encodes CAISESILGLAGDSYNEQFF.

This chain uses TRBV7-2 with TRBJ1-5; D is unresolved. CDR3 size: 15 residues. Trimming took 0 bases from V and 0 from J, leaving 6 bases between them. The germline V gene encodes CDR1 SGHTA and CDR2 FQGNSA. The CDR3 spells CASSLAGYSNQPQHF. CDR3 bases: TGTGCCAGCAGCTTAGCAGGGTATAGCAATCAGCCCCAGCATTTT. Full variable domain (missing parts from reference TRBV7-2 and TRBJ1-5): GAGVSQSPSNKVTEKGKDVELRCDPISGHTALYWYRQSLGQGLEFLIYFQGNSAPDKSGLPSDRFSAERTGGSVSTLTIQRTQQEDSAVYLCASSLAGYSNQPQHFGDGTRLSIL.

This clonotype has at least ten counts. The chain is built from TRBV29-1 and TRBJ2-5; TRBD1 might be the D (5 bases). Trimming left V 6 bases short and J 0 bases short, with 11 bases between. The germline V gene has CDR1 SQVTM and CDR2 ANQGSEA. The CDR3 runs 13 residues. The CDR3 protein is CSVPGQDQETQYF. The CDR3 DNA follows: TGCAGCGTACCTGGACAAGACCAAGAGACCCAGTACTTC.

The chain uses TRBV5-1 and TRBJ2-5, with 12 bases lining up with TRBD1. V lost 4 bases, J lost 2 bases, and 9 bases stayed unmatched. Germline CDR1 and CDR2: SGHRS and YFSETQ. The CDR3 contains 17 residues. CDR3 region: CASSLGTGGHRQETQYF. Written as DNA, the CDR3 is TGCGCCAGCAGCCTCGGGACAGGGGGCCATCGGCAAGAGACCCAGTACTTC.

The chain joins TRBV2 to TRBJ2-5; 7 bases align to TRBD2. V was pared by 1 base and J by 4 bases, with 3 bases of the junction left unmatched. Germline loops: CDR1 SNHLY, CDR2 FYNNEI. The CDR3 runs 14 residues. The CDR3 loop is CASSEGGEGETQYF. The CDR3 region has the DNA TGTGCCAGCAGTGAAGGAGGGGAGGGAGAGACCCAGTACTTC.

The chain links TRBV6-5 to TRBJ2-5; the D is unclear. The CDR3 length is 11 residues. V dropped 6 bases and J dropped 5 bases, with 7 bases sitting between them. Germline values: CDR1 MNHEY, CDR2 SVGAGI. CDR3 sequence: CASSKHETQYF. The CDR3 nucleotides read TGTGCCAGCAGCAAACACGAGACCCAGTACTTC.

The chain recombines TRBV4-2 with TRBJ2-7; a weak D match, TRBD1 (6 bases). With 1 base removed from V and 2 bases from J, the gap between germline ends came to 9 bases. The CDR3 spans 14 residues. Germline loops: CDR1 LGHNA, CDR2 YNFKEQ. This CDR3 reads CASSQVGTTYEQYF. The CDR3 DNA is TGTGCCAGCAGCCAAGTTGGGACAACCTACGAGCAGTACTTC.

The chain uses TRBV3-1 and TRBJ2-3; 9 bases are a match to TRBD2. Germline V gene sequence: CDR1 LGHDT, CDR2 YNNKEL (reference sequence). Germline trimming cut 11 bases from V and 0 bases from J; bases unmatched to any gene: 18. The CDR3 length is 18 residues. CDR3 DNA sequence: TGTGCCTGCTGCCGTATGGCGGGGGGGGTTACTAGCACAGATACGCAGTATTTT. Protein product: CACCRMAGGVTSTDTQYF.

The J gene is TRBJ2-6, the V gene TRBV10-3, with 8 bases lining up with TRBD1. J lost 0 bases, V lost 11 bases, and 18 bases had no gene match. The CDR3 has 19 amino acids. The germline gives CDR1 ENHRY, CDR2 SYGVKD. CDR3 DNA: TGTGCCTCCCCCCCTGGCCCCGGGACAGGAACCTCTGGGGCCAACGTCCTGACTTTC. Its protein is CASPPGPGTGTSGANVLTF.

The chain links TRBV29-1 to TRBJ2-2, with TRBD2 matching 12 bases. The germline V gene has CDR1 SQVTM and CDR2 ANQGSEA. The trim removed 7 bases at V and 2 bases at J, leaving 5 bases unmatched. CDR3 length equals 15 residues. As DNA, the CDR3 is TGCAGCGCAGCACTAGCGGGAGGAAACACCGGGGAGCTGTTTTTT. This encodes CSAALAGGNTGELFF.

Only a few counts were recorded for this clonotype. The CDR3 here is CSGVGEETQYF. In DNA, the CDR3 is TGCAGCGGGGTTGGCGAGGAGACCCAGTACTTC. V is TRBV29-1 and J is TRBJ2-5; unclear D gene. The V gene's germline CDR1 is SQVTM and CDR2 ANQGSEA. The CDR3 covers 11 residues. V was clipped by 7 bases and J by 5 bases, with 11 bases between them.